This T cell receptor beta chain was identified in a study of T cell responses to AZD1222 COVID-19 vaccine. Clones were sequenced by immunoSEQ multiplex PCR, and TCRdb holds only the in-frame ones, with some missing. The sample records around 50,000 clones, around four fifths being singletons. General study results and limits: Baseline seropositives among AZD1222 recipients totaled only five or six. Two AZD1222 administrations were followed by greater Spike-specific TCR breadth and depth.

This clone was found a few times. Its target is not known. Sample: peripheral blood, taken on day 0 of AZD1222 vaccination. The receptor's source is an adult in good health.

This chain's CDR3 is CACRLAGPYEQYF. CDR3 in DNA: TGTGCCTGCCGGCTAGCGGGACCTTACGAGCAGTACTTC. The chain is built from TRBV2 and TRBJ2-7; TRBD2 matches at 9 bases. Trimming cost V 11 bases and J 4 bases; bases outside gene matches: 9. Germline values: CDR1 SNHLY, CDR2 FYNNEI. The CDR3 has 13 amino acids.